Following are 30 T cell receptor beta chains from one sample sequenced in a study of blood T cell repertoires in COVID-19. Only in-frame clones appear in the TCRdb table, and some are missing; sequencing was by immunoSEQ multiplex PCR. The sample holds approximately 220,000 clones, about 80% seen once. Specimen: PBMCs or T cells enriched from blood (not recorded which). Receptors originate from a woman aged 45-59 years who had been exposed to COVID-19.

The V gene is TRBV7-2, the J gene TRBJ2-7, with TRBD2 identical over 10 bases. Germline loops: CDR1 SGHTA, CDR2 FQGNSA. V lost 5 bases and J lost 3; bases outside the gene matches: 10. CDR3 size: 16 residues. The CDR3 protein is CASSPISGGANYEQYF. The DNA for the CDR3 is TGTGCCAGCAGCCCCATCAGCGGGGGGGCGAACTACGAGCAGTACTTC.

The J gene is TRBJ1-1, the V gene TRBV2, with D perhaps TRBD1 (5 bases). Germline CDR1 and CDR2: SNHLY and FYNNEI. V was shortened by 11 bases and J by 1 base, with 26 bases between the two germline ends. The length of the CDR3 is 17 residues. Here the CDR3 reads CARRKGAVAGRNTEAFF. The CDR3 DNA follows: TGTGCCCGGCGTAAAGGGGCGGTGGCCGGTAGGAACACTGAAGCTTTCTTT.

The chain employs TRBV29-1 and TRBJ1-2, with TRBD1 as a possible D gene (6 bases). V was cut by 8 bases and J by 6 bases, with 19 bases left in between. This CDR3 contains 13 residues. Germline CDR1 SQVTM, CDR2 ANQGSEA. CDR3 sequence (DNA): TGCAGCTTCACCCTGGGGGGGCTTGATGGCTACACCTTC. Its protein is CSFTLGGLDGYTF. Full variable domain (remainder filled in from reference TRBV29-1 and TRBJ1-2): SAVISQKPSRDICQRGTSLTIQCQVDSQVTMMFWYRQQPGQSLTLIATANQGSEATYESGFVIDKFPISRPNLTFSTLTVSNMSPEDSSIYLCSFTLGGLDGYTFGSGTRLTVV.

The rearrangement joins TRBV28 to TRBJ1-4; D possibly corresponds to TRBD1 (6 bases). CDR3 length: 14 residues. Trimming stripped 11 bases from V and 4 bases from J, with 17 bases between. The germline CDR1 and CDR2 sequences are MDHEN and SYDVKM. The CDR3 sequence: CAVSRGAVNEKLFF. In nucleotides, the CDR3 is TGTGCCGTTTCACGGGGGGCCGTTAATGAAAAACTGTTTTTT.

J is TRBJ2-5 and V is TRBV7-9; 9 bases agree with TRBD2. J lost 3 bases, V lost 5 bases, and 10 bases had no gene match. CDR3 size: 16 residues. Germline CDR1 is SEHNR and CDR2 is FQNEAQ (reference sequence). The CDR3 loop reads CASSPGTSGWEETQYF. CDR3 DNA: TGTGCCAGCAGCCCCGGAACTAGCGGGTGGGAAGAGACCCAGTACTTC.

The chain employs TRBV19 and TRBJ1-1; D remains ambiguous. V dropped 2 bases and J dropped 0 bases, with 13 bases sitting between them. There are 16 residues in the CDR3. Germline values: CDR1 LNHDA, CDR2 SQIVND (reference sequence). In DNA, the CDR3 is TGTGCCAGTAGTATAACCGGCAGAGGTATGAACACTGAAGCTTTCTTT. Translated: CASSITGRGMNTEAFF.

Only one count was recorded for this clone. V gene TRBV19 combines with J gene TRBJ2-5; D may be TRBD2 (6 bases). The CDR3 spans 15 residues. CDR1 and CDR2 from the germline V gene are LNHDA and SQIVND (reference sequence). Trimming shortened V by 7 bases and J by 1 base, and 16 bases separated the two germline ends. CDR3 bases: TGTGCCAGTACCCGCCGCGGGGCCGGCCAAGAGACCCAGTACTTC. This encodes CASTRRGAGQETQYF.

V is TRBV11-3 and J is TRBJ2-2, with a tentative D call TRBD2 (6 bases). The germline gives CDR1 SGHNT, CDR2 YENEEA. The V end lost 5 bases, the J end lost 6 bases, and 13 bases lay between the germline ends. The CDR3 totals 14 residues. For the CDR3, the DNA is TGTGCCAGCAGCGCCCTGGGGGGATCCGGGGAGCTGTTTTTT. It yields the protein CASSALGGSGELFF.

CDR3 DNA: TGTGCCAGCAGCGTAGTCGGGACAGCTACCTCTTATGGCTACACCTTC. Its protein product is CASSVVGTATSYGYTF. The chain carries TRBV9 and TRBJ1-2, with 7 nucleotides matching TRBD1. This CDR3 comprises 16 residues. The germline CDR1 and CDR2 sequences are SGDLS and YYNGEE. Germline trimming cut 0 bases from V and 5 bases from J; bases unmatched to any gene: 10.

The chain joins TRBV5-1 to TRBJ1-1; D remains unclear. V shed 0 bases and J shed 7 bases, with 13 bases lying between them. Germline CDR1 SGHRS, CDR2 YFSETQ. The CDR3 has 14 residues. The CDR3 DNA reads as TGCGCCAGCAGCTTGGATATTTTGGGGAGTGAAGCTTTCTTT. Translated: CASSLDILGSEAFF. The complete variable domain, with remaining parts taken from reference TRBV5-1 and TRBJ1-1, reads KAGVTQTPRYLIKTRGQQVTLSCSPISGHRSVSWYQQTPGQGLQFLFEYFSETQRNKGNFPGRFSGRQFSNSRSEMNVSTLELGDSALYLCASSLDILGSEAFFGQGTRLTVV.

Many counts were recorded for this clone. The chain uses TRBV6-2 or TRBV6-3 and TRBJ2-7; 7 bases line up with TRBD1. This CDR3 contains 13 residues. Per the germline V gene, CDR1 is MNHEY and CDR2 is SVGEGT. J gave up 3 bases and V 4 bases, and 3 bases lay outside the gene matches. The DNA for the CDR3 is TGTGCCAGCAGTTGGGGGACAGTCTACGAGCAGTACTTC. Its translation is CASSWGTVYEQYF.

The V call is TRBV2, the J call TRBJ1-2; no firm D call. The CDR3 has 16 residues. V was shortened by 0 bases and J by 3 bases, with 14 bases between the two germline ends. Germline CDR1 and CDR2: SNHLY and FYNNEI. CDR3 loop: CASSEALPGTDYGYTF. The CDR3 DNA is TGTGCCAGCAGTGAAGCGCTTCCGGGTACGGACTATGGCTACACCTTC.

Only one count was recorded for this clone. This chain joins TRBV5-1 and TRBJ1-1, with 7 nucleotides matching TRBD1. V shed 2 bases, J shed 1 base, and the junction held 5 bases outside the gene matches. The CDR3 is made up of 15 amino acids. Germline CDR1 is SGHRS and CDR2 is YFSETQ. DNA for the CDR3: TGCGCCAGCAGCTTCTACGGGACAGAGAACACTGAAGCTTTCTTT. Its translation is CASSFYGTENTEAFF. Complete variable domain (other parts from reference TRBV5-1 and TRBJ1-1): KAGVTQTPRYLIKTRGQQVTLSCSPISGHRSVSWYQQTPGQGLQFLFEYFSETQRNKGNFPGRFSGRQFSNSRSEMNVSTLELGDSALYLCASSFYGTENTEAFFGQGTRLTVV.

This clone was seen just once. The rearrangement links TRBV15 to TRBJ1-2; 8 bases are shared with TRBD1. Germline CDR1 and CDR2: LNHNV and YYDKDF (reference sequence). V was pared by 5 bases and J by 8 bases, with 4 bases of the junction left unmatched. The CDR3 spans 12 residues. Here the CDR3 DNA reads TGTGCCACCAGCCAGGACAGGGTAGGCTACACCTTC. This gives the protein CATSQDRVGYTF. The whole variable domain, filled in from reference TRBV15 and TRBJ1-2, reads DAMVIQNPRYQVTQFGKPVTLSCSQTLNHNVMYWYQQKSSQAPKLLFHYYDKDFNNEADTPDNFQSRRPNTSFCFLDIRSPGLGDTAMYLCATSQDRVGYTFGSGTRLTVV.

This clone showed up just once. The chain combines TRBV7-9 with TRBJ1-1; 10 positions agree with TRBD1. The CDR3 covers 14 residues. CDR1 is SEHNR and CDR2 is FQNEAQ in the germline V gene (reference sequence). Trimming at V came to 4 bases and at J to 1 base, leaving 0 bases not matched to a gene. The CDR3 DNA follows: TGTGCCAGCAGCTGGGACAGGGGGAACACTGAAGCTTTCTTT. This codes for CASSWDRGNTEAFF.

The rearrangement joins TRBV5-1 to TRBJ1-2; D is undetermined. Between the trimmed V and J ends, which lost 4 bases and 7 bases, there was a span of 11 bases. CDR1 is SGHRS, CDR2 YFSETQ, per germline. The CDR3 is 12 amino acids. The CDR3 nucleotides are TGCGCCAGCAGCGCCATGGGCTCTGGCTACACCTTC. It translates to CASSAMGSGYTF.

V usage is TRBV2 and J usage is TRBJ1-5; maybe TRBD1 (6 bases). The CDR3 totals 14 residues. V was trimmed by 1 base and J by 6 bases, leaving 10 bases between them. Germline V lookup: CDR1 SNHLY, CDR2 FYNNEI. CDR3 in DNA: TGTGCCAGCAGTGAAGACAGGGAAAGTCAGCCCCAGCATTTT. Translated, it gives CASSEDRESQPQHF.

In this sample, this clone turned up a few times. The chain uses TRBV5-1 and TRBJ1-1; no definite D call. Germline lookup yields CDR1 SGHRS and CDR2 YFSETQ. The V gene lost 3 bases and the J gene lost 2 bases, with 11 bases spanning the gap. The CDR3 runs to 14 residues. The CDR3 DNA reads TGCGCCAGCAGCTCCAGTTTTGGTAACACTGAAGCTTTCTTT. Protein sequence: CASSSSFGNTEAFF.

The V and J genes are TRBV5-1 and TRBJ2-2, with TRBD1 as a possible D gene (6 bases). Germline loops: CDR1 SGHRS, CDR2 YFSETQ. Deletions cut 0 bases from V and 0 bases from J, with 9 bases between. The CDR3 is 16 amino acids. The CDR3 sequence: CASSLGQDPNTGELFF. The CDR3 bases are TGCGCCAGCAGCTTGGGACAGGACCCGAACACCGGGGAGCTGTTTTTT.

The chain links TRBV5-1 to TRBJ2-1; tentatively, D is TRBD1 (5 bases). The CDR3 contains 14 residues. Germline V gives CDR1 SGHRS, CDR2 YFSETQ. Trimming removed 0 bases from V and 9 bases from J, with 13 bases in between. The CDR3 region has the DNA TGCGCCAGCAGCTTGGATCAGGGCTGGGGTGAGCAGTTCTTC. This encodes CASSLDQGWGEQFF.

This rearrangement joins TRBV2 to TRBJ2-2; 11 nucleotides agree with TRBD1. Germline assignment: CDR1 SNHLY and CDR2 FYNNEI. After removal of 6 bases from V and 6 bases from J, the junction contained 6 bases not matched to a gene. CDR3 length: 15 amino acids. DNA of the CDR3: TGTGCCAGCAGGGGACCGGGACAGGGGGCCGGGGAGCTGTTTTTT. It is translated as CASRGPGQGAGELFF.

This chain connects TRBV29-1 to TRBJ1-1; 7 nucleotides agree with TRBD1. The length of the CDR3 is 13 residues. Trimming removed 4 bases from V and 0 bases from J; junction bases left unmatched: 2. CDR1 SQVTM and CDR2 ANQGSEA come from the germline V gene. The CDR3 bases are TGCAGCGTTGTGGACAGGCTGAACACTGAAGCTTTCTTT. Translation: CSVVDRLNTEAFF.

The CDR3 reads CASSEGGNTEAFF. Here the CDR3 DNA reads TGTGCCAGCTCGGAGGGAGGGAACACTGAAGCTTTCTTT. V usage is TRBV18 and J usage is TRBJ1-1; D ambiguous. V lost 6 bases and J lost 1, with 9 bases in between. The germline V gene encodes CDR1 KGHSH and CDR2 LQKENI. CDR3 length: 13 amino acids. The full variable domain, in which reference TRBV18 and TRBJ1-1 provide the parts outside the CDR3, is NAGVMQNPRHLVRRRGQEARLRCSPMKGHSHVYWYRQLPEEGLKFMVYLQKENIIDESGMPKERFSAEFPKEGPSILRIQQVVRGDSAAYFCASSEGGNTEAFFGQGTRLTVV.

CDR3 sequence reads: CASSQRGFYGYTF. CDR3 DNA: TGTGCCAGCAGCCAACGGGGGTTCTATGGCTACACCTTC. The J gene is TRBJ1-2, the V gene TRBV12-3 or TRBV12-4, with TRBD1 as a possible D gene (5 bases). V lost 6 bases and J lost 4, with 12 bases in between. The CDR3 is made up of 13 amino acids.

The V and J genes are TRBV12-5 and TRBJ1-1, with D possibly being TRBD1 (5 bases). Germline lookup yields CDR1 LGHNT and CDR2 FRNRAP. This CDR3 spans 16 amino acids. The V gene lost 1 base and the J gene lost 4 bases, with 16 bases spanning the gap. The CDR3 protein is CASGLASGYGVTEAFF. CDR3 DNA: TGTGCTAGTGGTTTGGCCTCAGGGTACGGAGTCACTGAAGCTTTCTTT.

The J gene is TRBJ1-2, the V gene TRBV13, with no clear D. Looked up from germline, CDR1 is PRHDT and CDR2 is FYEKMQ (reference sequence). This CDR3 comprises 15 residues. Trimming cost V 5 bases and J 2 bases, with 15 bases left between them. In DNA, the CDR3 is TGTGCCAGCAGCCGACCGGAGACGGGGAACTATGGCTACACCTTC. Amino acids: CASSRPETGNYGYTF.

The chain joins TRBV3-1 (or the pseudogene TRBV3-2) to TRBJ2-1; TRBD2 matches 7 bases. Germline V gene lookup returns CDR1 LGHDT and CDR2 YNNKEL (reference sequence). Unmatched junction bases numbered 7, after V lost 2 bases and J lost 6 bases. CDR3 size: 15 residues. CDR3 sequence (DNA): TGTGCCAGCAGCCAAATACGGGGGGTCGGCAATGAGCAGTTCTTC. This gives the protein CASSQIRGVGNEQFF.

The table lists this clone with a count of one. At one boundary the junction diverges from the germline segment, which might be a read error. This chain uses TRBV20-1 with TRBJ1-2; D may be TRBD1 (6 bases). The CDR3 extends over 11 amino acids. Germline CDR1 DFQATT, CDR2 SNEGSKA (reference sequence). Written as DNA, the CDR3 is TGCAGTTATAATCATAATGGACAGAAGTCCTTC. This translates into CSYNHNGQKSF.

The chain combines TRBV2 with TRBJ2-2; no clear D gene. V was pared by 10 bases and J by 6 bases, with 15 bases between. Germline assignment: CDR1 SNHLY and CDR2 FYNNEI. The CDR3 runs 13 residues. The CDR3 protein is CAKLMNDAGELFF. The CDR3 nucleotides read TGTGCCAAACTAATGAACGACGCCGGGGAGCTGTTTTTT.

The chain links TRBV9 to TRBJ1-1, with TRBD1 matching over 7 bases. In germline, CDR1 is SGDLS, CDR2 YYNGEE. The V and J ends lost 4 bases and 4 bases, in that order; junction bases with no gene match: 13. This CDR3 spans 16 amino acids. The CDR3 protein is CASSPPQTGMSTEAFF. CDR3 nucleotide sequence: TGTGCCAGCAGCCCTCCCCAGACAGGGATGAGCACTGAAGCTTTCTTT. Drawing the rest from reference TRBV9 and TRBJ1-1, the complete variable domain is DSGVTQTPKHLITATGQRVTLRCSPRSGDLSVYWYQQSLDQGLQFLIQYYNGEERAKGNILERFSAQQFPDLHSELNLSSLELGDSALYFCASSPPQTGMSTEAFFGQGTRLTVV.